The following is a T cell receptor beta chain sequence with its context. The record originates from a study of blood T cell repertoires in COVID-19. Here immunoSEQ multiplex PCR was the method, and the copy in TCRdb shows in-frame clones only, minus some. Among over 100,000 clones listed, approximately 85% were seen once. Germline assignment: CDR1 SEHNR and CDR2 FQNEAQ (reference sequence). CDR3 length: 14 amino acids. The ends lost 2 bases at V and 7 bases at J; junction bases unmatched: 5. The material sequenced was peripheral blood. The chain joins TRBV7-9 to TRBJ2-1; 7 nucleotides align to TRBD2. The TCR sequence derives from a man in his forties with acute or convalescent COVID-19. Here the CDR3 reads CASSLTGGGNEQFF. CDR3 in DNA: TGTGCCAGCAGCTTAACGGGGGGAGGGAATGAGCAGTTCTTC.